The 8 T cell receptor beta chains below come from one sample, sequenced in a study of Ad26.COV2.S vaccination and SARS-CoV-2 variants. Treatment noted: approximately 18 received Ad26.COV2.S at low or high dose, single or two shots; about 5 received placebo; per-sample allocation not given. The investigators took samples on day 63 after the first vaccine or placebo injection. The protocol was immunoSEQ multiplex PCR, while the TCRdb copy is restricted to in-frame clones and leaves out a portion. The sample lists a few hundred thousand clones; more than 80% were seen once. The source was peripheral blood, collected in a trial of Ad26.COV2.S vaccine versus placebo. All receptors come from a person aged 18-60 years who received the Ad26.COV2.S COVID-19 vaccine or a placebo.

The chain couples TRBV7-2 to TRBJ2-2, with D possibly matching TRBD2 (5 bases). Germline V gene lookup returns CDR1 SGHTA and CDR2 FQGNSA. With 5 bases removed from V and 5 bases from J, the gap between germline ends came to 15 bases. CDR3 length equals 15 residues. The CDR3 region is CASSTTSAETGELFF. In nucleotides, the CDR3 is TGTGCCAGCAGCACTACTAGTGCCGAAACCGGGGAGCTGTTTTTT.

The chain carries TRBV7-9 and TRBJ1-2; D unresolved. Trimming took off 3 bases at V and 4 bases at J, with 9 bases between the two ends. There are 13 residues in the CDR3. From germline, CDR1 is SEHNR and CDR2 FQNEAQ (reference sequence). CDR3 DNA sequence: TGTGCCAGCAGCTTCGAGGGCACCTATGGCTACACCTTC. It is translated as CASSFEGTYGYTF.

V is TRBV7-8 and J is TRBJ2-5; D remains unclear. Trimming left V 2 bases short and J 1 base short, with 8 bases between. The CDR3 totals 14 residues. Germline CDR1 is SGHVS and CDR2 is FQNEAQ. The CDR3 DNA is TGTGCCAGCAGCTTATTCAGGACCCAAGAGACCCAGTACTTC. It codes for CASSLFRTQETQYF. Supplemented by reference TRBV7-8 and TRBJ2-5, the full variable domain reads GAGVSQSPRYKVAKRGQDVALRCDPISGHVSLFWYQQALGQGPEFLTYFQNEAQLDKSGLPSDRFFAERPEGSVSTLKIQRTQQEDSAVYLCASSLFRTQETQYFGPGTRLLVL.

This CDR3 reads CASSQTSGRTYNEQFF. CDR3 DNA: TGCGCCAGCAGCCAAACTAGCGGGAGGACCTACAATGAGCAGTTCTTC. The chain has TRBV5-1 and TRBJ2-1, with 12 bases that match TRBD2. Germline V CDR1 and CDR2: SGHRS, YFSETQ. The V and J ends lost 4 bases and 2 bases, in that order; junction bases with no gene match: 4. There are 16 residues in the CDR3.

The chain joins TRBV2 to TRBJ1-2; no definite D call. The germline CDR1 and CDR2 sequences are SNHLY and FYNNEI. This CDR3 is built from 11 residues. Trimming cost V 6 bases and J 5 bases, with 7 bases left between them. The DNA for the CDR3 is TGTGCCAGCAGGGAAATTTATGGCTACACCTTC. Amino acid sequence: CASREIYGYTF.

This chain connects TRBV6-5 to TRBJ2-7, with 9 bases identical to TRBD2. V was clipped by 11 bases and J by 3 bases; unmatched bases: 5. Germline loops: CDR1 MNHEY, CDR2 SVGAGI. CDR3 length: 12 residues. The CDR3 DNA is TGTGCCGCCAGCGGGAGGCACTACGAGCAGTACTTC. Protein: CAASGRHYEQYF.

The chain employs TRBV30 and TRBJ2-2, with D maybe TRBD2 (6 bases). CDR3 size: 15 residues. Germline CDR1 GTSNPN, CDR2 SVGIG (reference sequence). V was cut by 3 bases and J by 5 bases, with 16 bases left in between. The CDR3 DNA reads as TGTGCCTGGAGCGCAACGGGACTTTATACCGGGGAGCTGTTTTTT. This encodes CAWSATGLYTGELFF.

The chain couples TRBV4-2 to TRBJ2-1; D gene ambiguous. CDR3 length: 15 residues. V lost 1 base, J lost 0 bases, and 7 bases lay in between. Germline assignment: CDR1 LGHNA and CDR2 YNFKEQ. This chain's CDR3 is CASSQVDSSYNEQFF. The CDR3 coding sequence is TGTGCCAGCAGCCAAGTGGATAGCTCCTACAATGAGCAGTTCTTC.